The 19 T cell receptor beta chains reported below all come from one sample, sequenced in a study of blood T cells in healthy people across ages. Sample-barcoded 5' priming and a J-beta primer mix drove a second PCR of 7 to 11 cycles. TCRdb ran MiXCR on the 5' RACE reads and lists one entry per CDR3 protein. The table shows about 1.4 million distinct CDR3 sequences, with around 55% occurring only once. Source material: blood. All receptors come from a man aged 18 to 29 in good health.

The chain is built from TRBV4-2 and TRBJ1-5; D uncertain. Germline-derived CDR1 and CDR2 are LGHNA and YNFKEQ. This CDR3 comprises 15 residues. The germline V and J ends were trimmed by 0 bases and 0 bases, with 6 bases remaining between them. This CDR3 is CASSQEGLSNQPQHF. The CDR3 DNA sequence: TGTGCCAGCAGCCAAGAAGGCCTTAGCAATCAGCCCCAGCATTTT.

This chain uses TRBV7-9 with TRBJ2-1; 10 bases match TRBD1. The CDR3 extends over 15 amino acids. V was pared by 0 bases and J by 5 bases, with 1 base of the junction left unmatched. Germline loops: CDR1 SEHNR, CDR2 FQNEAQ (reference sequence). In DNA, the CDR3 is TGTGCCAGCAGCTTAGCCGGGACAGGGGACAATGAGCAGTTCTTC. It yields the protein CASSLAGTGDNEQFF.

This sequence joins TRBV27 and TRBJ1-2; D might be TRBD1 (6 bases). In germline, CDR1 is MNHEY, CDR2 SMNVEV (reference sequence). The V gene lost 3 bases and the J gene lost 4 bases, with 15 bases spanning the gap. This CDR3 is built from 15 residues. The CDR3 coding sequence is TGTGCCAGCAGTTTCGACGGGACACTACGCTATGGCTACACCTTC. It translates to CASSFDGTLRYGYTF.

This rearrangement joins TRBV12-5 to TRBJ2-1; no reliable D call. This CDR3 spans 12 amino acids. Germline CDR1 LGHNT, CDR2 FRNRAP. V was trimmed by 2 bases and J by 10 bases, leaving 9 bases between them. CDR3 sequence: CASGLPNGEQFF. In nucleotides, the CDR3 is TGTGCTAGTGGTTTGCCAAATGGGGAGCAGTTCTTC.

This chain joins TRBV20-1 and TRBJ2-5; 9 positions match TRBD1. The CDR3 runs 13 residues. V was clipped by 4 bases and J by 5 bases; unmatched bases: 5. The germline V gene has CDR1 DFQATT and CDR2 SNEGSKA (reference sequence). The CDR3 region has the DNA TGCAGTGCTAAATACAGGGGGCAGGAGACCCAGTACTTC. It translates to CSAKYRGQETQYF.

The chain links TRBV28 to TRBJ2-4, with no clear D. The J call may be mistaken, given a closer DNA end match to TRBJ2-7. CDR3 length: 14 residues. Germline V gives CDR1 MDHEN, CDR2 SYDVKM. The CDR3 here is CASSPPEKPPEQYF. The CDR3, as DNA: TGTGCCAGCAGTCCCCCCGAGAAACCCCCCGAGCAGTACTTC.

This chain joins TRBV20-1 and TRBJ2-6, with D perhaps TRBD2 (5 bases). CDR1 and CDR2 from the germline V gene are DFQATT and SNEGSKA (reference sequence). Trimming shortened V by 6 bases and J by 2 bases, and 20 bases separated the two germline ends. This CDR3 region has 17 residues. CDR3 bases: TGCAGTGCCATCCCCAGAGGGCCCCCCACTGGGGCCAACGTCCTGACTTTC. This translates into CSAIPRGPPTGANVLTF.

This chain uses TRBV24-1 with TRBJ1-5; D gene ambiguous. V gave up 4 bases and J gave up 4 bases, with 4 bases separating them. This CDR3 is built from 12 residues. CDR1 and CDR2 from the germline V gene are KGHDR and SFDVKD. The CDR3 sequence: CATSDTNQPQHF. The CDR3 DNA sequence: TGTGCCACCAGTGACACTAATCAGCCCCAGCATTTT.

This clonotype appeared a few times. The chain combines TRBV29-1 with TRBJ2-5; unclear D gene. TRBJ2-7 matches the DNA end more closely, so the J call is doubtful. Germline CDR1 reads SQVTM; CDR2 reads ANQGSEA. This CDR3 contains 12 residues. The CDR3 reads CSVVFRPGEQYF. In DNA, the CDR3 is TGCAGCGTTGTATTCCGACCGGGCGAGCAGTACTTC.

The chain's CDR3 is CSASPARTIYNEQFF. Written as DNA, the CDR3 is TGCAGTGCTAGTCCCGCGAGAACCATCTACAATGAGCAGTTCTTC. The chain joins TRBV20-1 to TRBJ2-1, with unresolved D. The CDR3 length is 15 residues. The V end lost 3 bases, the J end lost 3 bases, and 15 bases lay between the germline ends. Per the germline V gene, CDR1 is DFQATT and CDR2 is SNEGSKA (reference sequence).

The chain uses TRBV28 and TRBJ2-7; perhaps TRBD1 as D (6 bases). The CDR3 is 12 amino acids. Germline V gene data show CDR1 as MDHEN and CDR2 as SYDVKM. Trimming cost V 5 bases and J 5 bases, with 10 bases left between them. The CDR3 region has the DNA TGTGCCAGCAGTACAGGGTTCAACGAGCAGTACTTC. Its protein is CASSTGFNEQYF.

This sequence joins TRBV2 and TRBJ2-1, with 10 bases identical to TRBD1. This CDR3 spans 15 amino acids. Germline loops: CDR1 SNHLY, CDR2 FYNNEI. V was pared by 6 bases and J by 7 bases, with 9 bases of the junction left unmatched. The CDR3 reads CASRAGTGVRNEQFF. Written as DNA, the CDR3 is TGTGCCAGCAGAGCCGGGACAGGGGTGAGGAATGAGCAGTTCTTC.

This clonotype was observed a handful of times. This chain joins TRBV7-2 and TRBJ2-5; D unresolved. V gave up 1 base and J gave up 4 bases, with 13 bases separating them. CDR3 length: 15 residues. The V gene's germline CDR1 is SGHTA and CDR2 FQGNSA. CDR3 coding DNA: TGTGCCAGCAGCTTAGGCTCGATAGGCTCAGAGACCCAGTACTTC. Its protein is CASSLGSIGSETQYF.

The V call is TRBV20-1, the J call TRBJ2-7; D unresolved. The CDR3 runs to 12 residues. Trimming took off 0 bases at V and 3 bases at J, with 6 bases between the two ends. The germline V gene has CDR1 DFQATT and CDR2 SNEGSKA (reference sequence). The CDR3 DNA reads TGCAGTGCTAGAGAGTCGTACTACGAGCAGTACTTC. This encodes CSARESYYEQYF.

J is TRBJ2-2 and V is TRBV7-9; D ambiguous. Trimming removed 2 bases at V and 3 bases at J, with 4 bases between. CDR1 SEHNR and CDR2 FQNEAQ come from the germline V gene (reference sequence). This CDR3 comprises 13 residues. The CDR3 DNA follows: TGTGCCAGCAGCTTACAGGACACCGGGGAGCTGTTTTTT. This encodes CASSLQDTGELFF.

The chain joins TRBV11-2 to TRBJ2-7, with D possibly matching TRBD2 (5 bases). Trimming removed 5 bases at V and 7 bases at J, with 24 bases between. This CDR3 has 16 amino acids. The germline V gene encodes CDR1 SGHAT and CDR2 FQNNGV. The CDR3: CASSIRGRSDFNEQYF. The CDR3 DNA reads as TGTGCCAGCAGCATTAGAGGTCGGTCGGACTTCAATGAGCAGTACTTC.

As regards this clonotype: An end of the junction does not agree with germline; a read error may underlie this. The chain joins TRBV5-5 to TRBJ1-4; D unclear. This CDR3 spans 12 amino acids. The V gene's germline CDR1 is SGHKS and CDR2 YYEKEE (reference sequence). CDR3 protein: CASSLYGENLFF. DNA of the CDR3: TGTGCCAGCAGCTTGTATGGCGAAAACCTGTTTTTT.

The chain employs TRBV4-1 and TRBJ2-5; 7 bases match TRBD1. Germline lookup yields CDR1 MGHRA and CDR2 YSYEKL. V shed 0 bases and J 1 base; nucleotides not matched to a gene: 8. The CDR3 extends over 17 amino acids. CDR3 sequence: CASSQEETGTVQETQYF. DNA of the CDR3: TGCGCCAGCAGCCAAGAAGAGACCGGGACAGTCCAAGAGACCCAGTACTTC.

This clonotype came up once. The chain recombines TRBV5-1 with TRBJ2-5; D could derive from TRBD1 or TRBD2 (5 bases each). CDR1 SGHRS and CDR2 YFSETQ come from the germline V gene. The V end lost 2 bases, the J end lost 1 base, and 12 bases lay between the germline ends. The CDR3 loop spans 15 amino acids. CDR3 protein: CASSFGTNTQETQYF. The CDR3 DNA reads TGCGCCAGCAGCTTCGGGACCAACACCCAAGAGACCCAGTACTTC. The variable domain in full, with the rest retrieved from reference TRBV5-1 and TRBJ2-5, is KAGVTQTPRYLIKTRGQQVTLSCSPISGHRSVSWYQQTPGQGLQFLFEYFSETQRNKGNFPGRFSGRQFSNSRSEMNVSTLELGDSALYLCASSFGTNTQETQYFGPGTRLLVL.